This T cell receptor (beta chain) was recorded in a study of blood T cell repertoires in COVID-19 (dated by TCRdb to 2018 to 2020). The study in broad terms: The collaborator samples originated in the United States, Italy and Spain and spanned the acute and convalescent phases of COVID-19. The repertoires were released in a freely available public database meant as a resource for research on the immune response to SARS-CoV-2. The sample metadata nearly always contained a de-identified subject ID, COVID-19 status, age in years and sex. Deeply sampled blood TCRbeta repertoires from subjects exposed to, actively infected with, or recovered from COVID-19 were included in the dataset. Samples were obtained from the ongoing ImmuneRACE study (first 160 participants) and from about 1,300 subjects provided by 6 global collaborators. The prospective study material was composed of cDNA or gDNA derived from T cells, B-cell-depleted T cells, or PBMCs. Where available, HLA class I and class II types were obtained from metadata supplied by the sample provider rather than from assay-based typing.

Remarks on this clone: Its recognized antigen is unknown. Per-base quality was not reported, and no clone a single base away is much larger than it.

Each collaborating institution followed its own protocols to collect whole blood in K2EDTA tubes. For TCRbeta analysis, collaborator samples were shipped as frozen whole blood, as isolated PBMCs, or as DNA extracted from either sample type. Overall results and qualifications from the work: How much clinical and demographic metadata was included differed by source and by participant, and the metadata was provided uncurated.

The immunoSEQ Assay, a bias-controlled multiplex PCR, was used to amplify TCRbeta CDR3 regions from genomic DNA. On the authors' methods: Nucleated cell counts per sample were estimated from amplification of reference gene primers within the assay. Sequence reads were collapsed and filtered to measure the absolute abundance of every unique TCRbeta CDR3 rearrangement. Productive Simpson clonality was computed per sample as the square root of Simpson's diversity index over productive rearrangements. Held by TCRdb, this immuneACCESS table contains in-frame sequences only and omits some clones. Under half of the omission traces to an unresolved V gene where checked; the cause of the rest is unknown. D and trimming were read from the DNA, whereas the V and J calls and clone size are those reported in that table. Recorded for this sample are tens of thousands of clones; about 82% of them occurred a single time. About 16% of the sample is taken by the ten largest.

Counted from cysteine to phenylalanine, this CDR3 has 15 amino acids. Left in the record is the CDR3 DNA by itself, 45 bases read in frame from the first base. V lost 2 bases and J lost 4 bases, and the count of bases not matched to a germline gene is 6. In the germline V gene, CDR1 corresponds to SGHDT and CDR2 to YYEEEE. Here the chain combines TRBV5-6 and TRBJ1-1, and 9 junction bases match TRBD1. Material for sequencing was peripheral blood. The source of this sequence is a human donor in a cohort sampled during active COVID-19. Here the CDR3 is given as CASSFGDRAITEAFF. In nucleotide form, the sequence is TGTGCCAGCAGCTTCGGGGACAGGGCTATCACTGAAGCTTTCTTT.